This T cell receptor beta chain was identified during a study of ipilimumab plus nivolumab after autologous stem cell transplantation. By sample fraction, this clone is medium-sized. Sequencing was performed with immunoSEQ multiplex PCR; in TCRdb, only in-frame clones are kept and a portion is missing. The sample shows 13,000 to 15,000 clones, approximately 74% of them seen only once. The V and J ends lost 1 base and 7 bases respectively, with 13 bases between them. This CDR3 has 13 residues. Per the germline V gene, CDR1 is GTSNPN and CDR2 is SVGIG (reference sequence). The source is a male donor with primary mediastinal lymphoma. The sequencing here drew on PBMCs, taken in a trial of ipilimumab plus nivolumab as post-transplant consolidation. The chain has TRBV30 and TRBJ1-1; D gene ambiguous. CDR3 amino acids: CAWSGSVLGEAFF. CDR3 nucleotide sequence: TGTGCCTGGAGTGGCTCCGTTTTGGGTGAAGCTTTCTTT.